This T cell receptor beta chain was captured in a study of early stage breast cancer tumors. General study points: Tumors had approximately 2.5-fold higher T cell density and higher clonality than adjacent normal breast tissue.

Produced via immunoSEQ multiplex PCR; TCRdb's table is partial and in-frame only. The table lists roughly 30,000 clones, less than 85% of them singletons. This CDR3 contains 15 residues. The J segment lost 0 bases and the V segment lost 4 bases, leaving 2 bases of the junction unmatched. CDR1 is LGHNA, CDR2 YNFKEQ, per germline. Concerning this clone: Its antigen is unknown.

The sample comprised blood. The sequence was obtained from a person in their sixties with breast cancer. This sequence joins TRBV4-2 and TRBJ2-7, with 11 bases fitting TRBD2. As DNA, the CDR3 is TGTGCCAGCAGCCCGGGGACTAGCGGCTCCTACGAGCAGTACTTC. Encoded protein: CASSPGTSGSYEQYF.